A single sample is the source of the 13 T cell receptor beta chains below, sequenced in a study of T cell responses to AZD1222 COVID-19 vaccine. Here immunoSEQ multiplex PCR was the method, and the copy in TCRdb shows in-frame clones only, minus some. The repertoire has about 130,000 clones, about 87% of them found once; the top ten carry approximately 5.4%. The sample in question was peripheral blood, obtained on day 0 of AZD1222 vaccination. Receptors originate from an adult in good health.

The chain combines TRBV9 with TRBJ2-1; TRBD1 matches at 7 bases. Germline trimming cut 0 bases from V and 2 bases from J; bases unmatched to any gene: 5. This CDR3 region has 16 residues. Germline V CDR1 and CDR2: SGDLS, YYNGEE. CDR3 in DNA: TGTGCCAGCAGCGTAGCGACAGGGTACACCTACAATGAGCAGTTCTTC. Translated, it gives CASSVATGYTYNEQFF. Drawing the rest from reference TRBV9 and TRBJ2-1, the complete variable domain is DSGVTQTPKHLITATGQRVTLRCSPRSGDLSVYWYQQSLDQGLQFLIQYYNGEERAKGNILERFSAQQFPDLHSELNLSSLELGDSALYFCASSVATGYTYNEQFFGPGTRLTVL.

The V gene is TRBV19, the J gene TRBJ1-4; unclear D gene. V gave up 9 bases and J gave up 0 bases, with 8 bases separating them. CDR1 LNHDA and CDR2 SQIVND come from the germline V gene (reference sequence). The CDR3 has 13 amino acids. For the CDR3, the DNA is TGTGCCAGCGGCGCCGCAACTAATGAAAAACTGTTTTTT. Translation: CASGAATNEKLFF.

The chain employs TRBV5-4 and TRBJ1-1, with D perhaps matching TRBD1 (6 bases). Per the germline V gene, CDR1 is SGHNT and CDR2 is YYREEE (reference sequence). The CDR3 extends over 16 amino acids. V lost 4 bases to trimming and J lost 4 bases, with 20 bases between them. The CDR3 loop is CASSTGPTGPGTEAFF. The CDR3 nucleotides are TGTGCCAGCAGCACAGGACCCACAGGGCCGGGCACTGAAGCTTTCTTT.

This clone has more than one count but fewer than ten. The CDR3 DNA reads TGTGCCAGCAGCCGGGACAGGGACGGCAATCAGCCCCAGCATTTT. It encodes CASSRDRDGNQPQHF. This chain uses TRBV6-5 with TRBJ1-5, with 9 positions matching TRBD1. J gave up 2 bases and V 6 bases, and 5 bases lay outside the gene matches. CDR3 length equals 15 residues. The germline gives CDR1 MNHEY, CDR2 SVGAGI.

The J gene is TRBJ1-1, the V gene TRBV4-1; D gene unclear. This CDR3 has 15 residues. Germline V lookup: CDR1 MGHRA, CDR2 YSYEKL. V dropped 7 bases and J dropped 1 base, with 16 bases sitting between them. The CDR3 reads CASNLERDSNTEAFF. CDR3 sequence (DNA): TGCGCCAGCAACCTTGAAAGGGATTCGAACACTGAAGCTTTCTTT.

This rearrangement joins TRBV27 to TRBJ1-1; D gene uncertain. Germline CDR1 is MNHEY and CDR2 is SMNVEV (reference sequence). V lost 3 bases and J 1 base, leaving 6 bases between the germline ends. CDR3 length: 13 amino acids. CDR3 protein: CASSLIRNTEAFF. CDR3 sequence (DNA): TGTGCCAGCAGTTTGATCAGGAACACTGAAGCTTTCTTT.

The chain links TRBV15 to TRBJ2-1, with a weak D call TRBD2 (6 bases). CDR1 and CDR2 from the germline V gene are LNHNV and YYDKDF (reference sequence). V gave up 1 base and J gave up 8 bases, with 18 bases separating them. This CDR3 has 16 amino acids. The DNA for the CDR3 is TGTGCCACCAGCAGAGCGAGGGGATCGGGAGTCGATGAGCAGTTCTTC. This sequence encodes CATSRARGSGVDEQFF.

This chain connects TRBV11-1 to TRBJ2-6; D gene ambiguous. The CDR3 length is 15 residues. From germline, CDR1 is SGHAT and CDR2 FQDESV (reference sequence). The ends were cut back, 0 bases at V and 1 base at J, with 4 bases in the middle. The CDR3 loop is CASSLAESGANVLTF. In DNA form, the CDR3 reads TGTGCCAGCAGCTTAGCTGAGTCTGGGGCCAACGTCCTGACTTTC.

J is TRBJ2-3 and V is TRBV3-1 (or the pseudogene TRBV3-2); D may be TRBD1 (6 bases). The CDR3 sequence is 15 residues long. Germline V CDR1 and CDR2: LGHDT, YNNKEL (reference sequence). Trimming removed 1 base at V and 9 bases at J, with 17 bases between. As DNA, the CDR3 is TGTGCCAGCAGCCAAGGGACAGACACCTCCCGGACGCAGTATTTT. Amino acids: CASSQGTDTSRTQYF.

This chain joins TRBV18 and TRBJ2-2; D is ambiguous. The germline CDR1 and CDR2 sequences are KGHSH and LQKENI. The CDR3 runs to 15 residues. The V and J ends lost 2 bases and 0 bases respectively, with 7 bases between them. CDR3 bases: TGTGCCAGCTCACCAAGGGTTGCGAACACCGGGGAGCTGTTTTTT. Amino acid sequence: CASSPRVANTGELFF. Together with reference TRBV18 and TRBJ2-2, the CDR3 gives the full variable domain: NAGVMQNPRHLVRRRGQEARLRCSPMKGHSHVYWYRQLPEEGLKFMVYLQKENIIDESGMPKERFSAEFPKEGPSILRIQQVVRGDSAAYFCASSPRVANTGELFFGEGSRLTVL.

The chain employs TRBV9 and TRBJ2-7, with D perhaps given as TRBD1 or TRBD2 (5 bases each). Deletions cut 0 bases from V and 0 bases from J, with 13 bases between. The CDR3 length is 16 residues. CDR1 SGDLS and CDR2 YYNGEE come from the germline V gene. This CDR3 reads CASSVDPGPRSYEQYF. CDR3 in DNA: TGTGCCAGCAGCGTAGACCCGGGACCGCGCTCCTACGAGCAGTACTTC.

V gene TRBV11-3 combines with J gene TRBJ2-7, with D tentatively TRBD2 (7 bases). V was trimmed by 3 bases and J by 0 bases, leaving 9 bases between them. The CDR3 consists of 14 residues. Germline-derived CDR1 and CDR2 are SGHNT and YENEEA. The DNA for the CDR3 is TGTGCCAGCAGCTTGGGGGGGGCCTCCTACGAGCAGTACTTC. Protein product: CASSLGGASYEQYF.

CDR3 nucleotide sequence: TGTGCCAGCAGCTCAGGAGGACTAGCGGGGGGGCCTAAGAATGAGCAGTTCTTC. Protein product: CASSSGGLAGGPKNEQFF. The gene calls are TRBV7-3 and TRBJ2-1; the match to TRBD2 covers 15 bases. J gave up 7 bases and V 4 bases, and 11 bases lay outside the gene matches. Germline V gene sequence: CDR1 SGHTA, CDR2 FQGTGA. CDR3 length equals 18 residues.